This T cell receptor beta chain was identified during a study of blood T cell repertoires in COVID-19. As for the study in general: COVID-19 samples from acute and convalescent phases originated in the United States, Italy and Spain.

Sequencing used immunoSEQ multiplex PCR; TCRdb keeps in-frame clones, though not all of them. The sample has around 140,000 clones; around 83% are singletons. Trimming took 2 bases from V and 6 from J; bases not matched to a gene: 14. The CDR3 spans 17 residues. Germline V gene data show CDR1 as LGHNT and CDR2 as FRNRAP. The rearrangement joins TRBV12-5 to TRBJ1-1; 8 bases line up with TRBD1. The receptor was derived from a man aged 60 to 69 with active or convalescent COVID-19. The sequenced sample consisted of peripheral blood. The CDR3 DNA follows: TGTGCTAGTGGTTTGCGGCATTTGGGCAGGGGGCAAGCTGAAGCTTTCTTT. This translates into CASGLRHLGRGQAEAFF.